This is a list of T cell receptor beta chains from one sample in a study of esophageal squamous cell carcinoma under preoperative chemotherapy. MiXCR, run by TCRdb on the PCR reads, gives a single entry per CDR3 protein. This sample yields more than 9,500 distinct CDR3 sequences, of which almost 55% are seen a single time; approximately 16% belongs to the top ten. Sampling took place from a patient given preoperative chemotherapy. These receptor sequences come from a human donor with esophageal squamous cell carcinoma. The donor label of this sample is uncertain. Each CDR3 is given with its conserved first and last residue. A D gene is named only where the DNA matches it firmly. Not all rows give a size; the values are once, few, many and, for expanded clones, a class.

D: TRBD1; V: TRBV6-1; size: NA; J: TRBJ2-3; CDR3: CASREDRGRTDTQYF; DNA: TGTGCCAGCAGGGAGGACAGGGGGAGAACAGATACGCAGTATTTT
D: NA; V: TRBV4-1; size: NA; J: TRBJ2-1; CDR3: CASSHELGTYEQFF; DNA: TGCGCCAGCAGCCACGAGCTTGGAACCTATGAGCAGTTCTTC
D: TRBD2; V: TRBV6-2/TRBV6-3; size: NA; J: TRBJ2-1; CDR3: CASSYSPTSGYNEQFF; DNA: TGTGCCAGCAGTTACTCGCCGACTAGCGGTTACAATGAGCAGTTCTTC
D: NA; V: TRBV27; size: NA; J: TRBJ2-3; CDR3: CASSFRGQSTDTQYF; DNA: TGTGCCAGCAGTTTCAGGGGCCAGAGCACAGATACGCAGTATTTT
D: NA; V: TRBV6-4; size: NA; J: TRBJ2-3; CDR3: CASSDEPLNMQYF; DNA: TGTGCCAGCAGTGACGAGCCTTTAAACATGCAGTATTTT
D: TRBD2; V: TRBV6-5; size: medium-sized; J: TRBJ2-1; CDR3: CASSYSLGLAGRNEQFF; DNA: TGTGCCAGCAGTTACTCCCTCGGACTAGCGGGGCGTAATGAGCAGTTCTTC
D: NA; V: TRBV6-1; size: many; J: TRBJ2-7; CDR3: CAGKPPGSYEQYF; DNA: TGTGCCGGCAAGCCCCCGGGGTCCTACGAGCAGTACTTC
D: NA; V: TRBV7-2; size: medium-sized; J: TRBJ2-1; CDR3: CASSLAGSFGNEQFF; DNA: TGTGCCAGCAGCTTAGCCGGGAGTTTTGGCAATGAGCAGTTCTTC
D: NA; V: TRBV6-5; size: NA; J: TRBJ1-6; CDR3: CASSFAGLAANYNSPLHF; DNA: TGTGCCAGCAGTTTTGCCGGCTTGGCGGCGAATTATAATTCACCCCTCCACTTT
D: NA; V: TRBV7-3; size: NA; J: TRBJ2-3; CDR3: CASSLSPTSASTDTQYF; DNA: TGTGCCAGCAGCTTATCCCCCACCTCTGCTAGCACAGATACGCAGTATTTT
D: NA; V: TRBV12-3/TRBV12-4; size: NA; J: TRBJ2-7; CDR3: CASSLNAAGRYNEQYF; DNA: TGTGCCAGCAGTTTAAATGCGGCGGGCCGCTACAATGAGCAGTACTTC
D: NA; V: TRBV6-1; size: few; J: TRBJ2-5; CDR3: CASRGQGGRDQETQYF; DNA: TGTGCCAGCAGGGGGCAGGGGGGCCGGGACCAAGAGACCCAGTACTTC
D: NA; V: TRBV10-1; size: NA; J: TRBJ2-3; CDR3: CASSDSPGFSSDTQYF; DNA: TGCGCCAGCAGTGATAGTCCCGGGTTTTCTTCGGATACGCAGTATTTT
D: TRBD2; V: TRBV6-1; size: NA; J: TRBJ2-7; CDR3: CASSGVAGLSYEQYF; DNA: TGTGCCAGCAGCGGGGTAGCGGGGCTCTCCTACGAGCAGTACTTC
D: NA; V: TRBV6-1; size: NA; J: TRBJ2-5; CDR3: CASSGTEGETQYF; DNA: TGTGCCAGCAGTGGGACAGAAGGGGAGACCCAGTACTTC
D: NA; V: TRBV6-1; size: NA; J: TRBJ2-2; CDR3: CASSKGCGYTRELFF; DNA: TGTGCCAGCTCTAAGGGCTGTGGGTACACCAGGGAGCTGTTTTTT
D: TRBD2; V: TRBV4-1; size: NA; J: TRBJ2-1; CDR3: CASSHKREGYEQFF; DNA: TGCGCCAGCAGCCATAAGCGGGAGGGCTACGAGCAGTTCTTC
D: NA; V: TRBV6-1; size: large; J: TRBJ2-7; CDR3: CASSDRTGRSYEQYF; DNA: TGTGCCAGCAGTGACCGTACAGGGAGGTCCTACGAGCAGTACTTC
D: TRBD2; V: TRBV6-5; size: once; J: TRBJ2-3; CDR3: CASSYSPPGGQDTQYF; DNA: TGTGCCAGCAGTTACTCGCCTCCGGGAGGGCAAGATACGCAGTATTTC
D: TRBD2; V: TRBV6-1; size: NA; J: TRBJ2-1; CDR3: CASTALAGGSYEQFF; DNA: TGTGCCAGCACTGCACTAGCGGGAGGCTCTTATGAGCAGTTCTTC
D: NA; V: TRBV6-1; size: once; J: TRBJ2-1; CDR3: CASSVGEFSYEQFF; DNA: TGTGCCAGCAGTGTAGGGGAGTTCTCCTACGAGCAGTTCTTC
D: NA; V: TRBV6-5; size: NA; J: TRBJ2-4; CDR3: CASSSAGFGDRAKDTQYF; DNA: TGTGCCAGCAGTTCCGCGGGGTTCGGGGACCGTGCCAAAGACACTCAGTACTTC
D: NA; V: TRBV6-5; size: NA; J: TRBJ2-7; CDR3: CASSYLPSGNEQYF; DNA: TGTGCCAGCAGTTACCTCCCCTCGGGGAATGAGCAGTACTTC
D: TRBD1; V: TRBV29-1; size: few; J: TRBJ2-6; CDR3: CSVDRGLGGANVLTF; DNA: TGCAGCGTGGACAGGGGGTTGGGGGGGGCCAACGTCCTGACTTTC
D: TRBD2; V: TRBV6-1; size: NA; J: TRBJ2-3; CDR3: CASKLAGGPDTQYF; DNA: TGTGCCAGCAAACTAGCGGGGGGCCCAGATACGCAGTATTTC
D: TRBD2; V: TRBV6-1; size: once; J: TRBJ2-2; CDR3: CASRGTKRGPGLEAVSTGELYF; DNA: TGTGCCAGCAGGGGGACTAAGCGGGGGCCGGGACTAGAGGCAGTGAGCACAGGTGAGCTGTATTTT
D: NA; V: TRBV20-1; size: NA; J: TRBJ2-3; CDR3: CSARAVYGTDTQYF; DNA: TGCAGTGCTAGAGCTGTCTATGGCACAGATACGCAGTATTTT
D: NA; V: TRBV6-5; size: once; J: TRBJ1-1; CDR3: CASSLAGVGPDTEAFF; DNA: TGTGCCAGCAGTTTGGCAGGGGTAGGACCTGACACTGAAGCTTTCTTT
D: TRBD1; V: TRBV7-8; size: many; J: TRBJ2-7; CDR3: CASSLFATGYGEQYF; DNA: TGTGCCAGCAGCTTATTTGCGACAGGGTATGGCGAGCAGTACTTC
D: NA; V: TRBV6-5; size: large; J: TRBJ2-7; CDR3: CASSYSFGPTYEQYF; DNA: TGTGCCAGCAGTTACTCTTTTGGCCCTACCTACGAGCAGTACTTC
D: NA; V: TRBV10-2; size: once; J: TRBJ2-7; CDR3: CAGSGAGEPDTQYF; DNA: TGCGCGGGCAGTGGGGCCGGAGAGCCGGATACGCAGTACTTC
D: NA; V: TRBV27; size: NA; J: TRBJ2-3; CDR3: CASSLSDVSTDTQYF; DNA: TGTGCCAGCAGTTTGTCCGATGTGAGTACCGATACGCAGTATTTT
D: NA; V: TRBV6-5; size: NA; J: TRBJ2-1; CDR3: CASSYRGSSHEQFF; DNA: TGTGCCAGCAGTTATAGGGGGTCCTCCCATGAGCAGTTCTTC
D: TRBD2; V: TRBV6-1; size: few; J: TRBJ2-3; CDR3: CASRPLAGTSTDTQYF; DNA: TGTGCCAGCAGACCCCTAGCGGGGACTAGCACAGATACGCAGTATTTT